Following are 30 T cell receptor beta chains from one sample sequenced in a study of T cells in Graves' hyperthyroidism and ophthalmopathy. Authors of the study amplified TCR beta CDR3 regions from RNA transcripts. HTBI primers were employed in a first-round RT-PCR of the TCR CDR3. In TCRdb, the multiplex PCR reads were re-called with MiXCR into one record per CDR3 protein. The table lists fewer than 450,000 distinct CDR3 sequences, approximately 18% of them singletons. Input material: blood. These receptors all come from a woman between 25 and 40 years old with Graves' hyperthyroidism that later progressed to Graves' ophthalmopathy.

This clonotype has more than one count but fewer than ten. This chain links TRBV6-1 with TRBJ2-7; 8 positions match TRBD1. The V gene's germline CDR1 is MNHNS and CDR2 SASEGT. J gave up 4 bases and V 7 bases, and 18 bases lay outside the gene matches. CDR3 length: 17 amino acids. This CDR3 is CASTGRGKTRGQYEQYF. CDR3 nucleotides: TGTGCCAGCACCGGACGGGGTAAAACCAGGGGGCAATACGAGCAGTACTTC.

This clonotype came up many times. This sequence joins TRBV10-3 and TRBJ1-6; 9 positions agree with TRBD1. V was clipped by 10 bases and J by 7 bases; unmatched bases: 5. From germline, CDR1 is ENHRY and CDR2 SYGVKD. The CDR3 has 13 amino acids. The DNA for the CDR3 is TGTGCCACGATGGGACAGGGAAATTCACCCCTCCACTTT. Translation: CATMGQGNSPLHF.

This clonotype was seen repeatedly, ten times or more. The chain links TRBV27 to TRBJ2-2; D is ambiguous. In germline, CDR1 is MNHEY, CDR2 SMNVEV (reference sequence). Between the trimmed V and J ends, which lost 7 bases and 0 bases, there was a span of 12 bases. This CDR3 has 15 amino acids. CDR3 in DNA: TGTGCCAGCACCGATTGGGTAGCGAACACCGGGGAGCTGTTTTTT. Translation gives CASTDWVANTGELFF.

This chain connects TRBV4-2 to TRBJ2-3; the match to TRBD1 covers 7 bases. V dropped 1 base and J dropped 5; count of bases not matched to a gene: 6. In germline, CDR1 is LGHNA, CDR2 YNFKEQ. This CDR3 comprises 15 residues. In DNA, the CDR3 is TGTGCCAGCAGCCAAGGACAGGGCGGCGGAGATACGCAGTATTTT. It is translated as CASSQGQGGGDTQYF.

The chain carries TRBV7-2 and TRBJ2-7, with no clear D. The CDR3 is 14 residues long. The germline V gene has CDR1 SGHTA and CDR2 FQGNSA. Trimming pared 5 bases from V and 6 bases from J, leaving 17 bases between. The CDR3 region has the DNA TGTGCCAGCAGCCTCCGTAAGGCTGAGCTCGAGCAGTACTTC. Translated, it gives CASSLRKAELEQYF.

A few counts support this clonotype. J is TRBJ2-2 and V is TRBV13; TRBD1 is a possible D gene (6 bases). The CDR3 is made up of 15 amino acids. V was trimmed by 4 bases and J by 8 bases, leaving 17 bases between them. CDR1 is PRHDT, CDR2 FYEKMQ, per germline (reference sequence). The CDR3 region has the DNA TGTGCCAGCAGCTCGGACAGTGGGAATTCGGGGGAGCTGTTTTTT. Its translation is CASSSDSGNSGELFF.

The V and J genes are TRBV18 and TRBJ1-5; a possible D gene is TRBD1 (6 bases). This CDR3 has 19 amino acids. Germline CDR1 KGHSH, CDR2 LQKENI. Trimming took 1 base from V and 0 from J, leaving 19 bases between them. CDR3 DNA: TGTGCCAGCTCACCACGCCGCAATATAGGGGGATATAGCAATCAGCCCCAGCATTTT. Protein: CASSPRRNIGGYSNQPQHF.

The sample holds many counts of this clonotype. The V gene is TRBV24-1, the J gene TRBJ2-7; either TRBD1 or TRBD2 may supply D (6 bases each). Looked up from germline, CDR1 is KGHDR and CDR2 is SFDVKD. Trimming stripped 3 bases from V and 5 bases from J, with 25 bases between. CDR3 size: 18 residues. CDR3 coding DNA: TGTGCCACCAGTGATGGGGGGCGGGTCGGGGTGAGTAGGCACGAGCAGTACTTC. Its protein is CATSDGGRVGVSRHEQYF.

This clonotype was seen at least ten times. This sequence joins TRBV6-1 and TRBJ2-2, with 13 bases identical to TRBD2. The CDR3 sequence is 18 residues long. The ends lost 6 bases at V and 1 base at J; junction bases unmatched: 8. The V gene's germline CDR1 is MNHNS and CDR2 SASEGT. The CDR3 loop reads CASSKLAGGGRNTGELFF. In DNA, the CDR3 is TGTGCCAGCAGCAAACTAGCGGGAGGGGGGCGGAACACCGGGGAGCTGTTTTTT.

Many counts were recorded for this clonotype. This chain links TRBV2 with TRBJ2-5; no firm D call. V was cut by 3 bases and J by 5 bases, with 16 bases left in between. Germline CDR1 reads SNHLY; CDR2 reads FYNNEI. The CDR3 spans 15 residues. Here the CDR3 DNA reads TGTGCCAGCAGTGACACGGGCACGGATGGGGAGACCCAGTACTTC. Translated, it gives CASSDTGTDGETQYF.

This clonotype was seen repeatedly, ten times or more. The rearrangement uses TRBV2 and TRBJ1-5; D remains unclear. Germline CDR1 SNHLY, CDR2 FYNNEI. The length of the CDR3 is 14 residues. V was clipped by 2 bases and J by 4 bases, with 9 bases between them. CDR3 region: CASSELGTNQPQHF. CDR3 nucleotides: TGTGCCAGCAGTGAACTGGGCACAAATCAGCCCCAGCATTTT. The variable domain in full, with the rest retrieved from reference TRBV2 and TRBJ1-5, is EPEVTQTPSHQVTQMGQEVILRCVPISNHLYFYWYRQILGQKVEFLVSFYNNEISEKSEIFDDQFSVERPDGSNFTLKIRSTKLEDSAMYFCASSELGTNQPQHFGDGTRLSIL.

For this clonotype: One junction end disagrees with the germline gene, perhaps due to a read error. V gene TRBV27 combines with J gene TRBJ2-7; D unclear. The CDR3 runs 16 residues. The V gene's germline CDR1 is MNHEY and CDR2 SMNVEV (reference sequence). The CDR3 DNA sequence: TGTACCAGCAGTTTATCTAAGGTCCGTAGCTCCTACGAGCAGTACTTC. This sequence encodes CTSSLSKVRSSYEQYF.

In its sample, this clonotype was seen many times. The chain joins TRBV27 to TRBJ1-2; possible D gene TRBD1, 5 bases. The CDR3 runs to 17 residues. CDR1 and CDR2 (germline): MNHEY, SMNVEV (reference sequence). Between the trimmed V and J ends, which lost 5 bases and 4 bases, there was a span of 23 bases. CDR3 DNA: TGTGCCAGCAGTCCCCTTCCCCCTCCGGGACGACCCTATGGCTACACCTTC. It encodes CASSPLPPPGRPYGYTF.

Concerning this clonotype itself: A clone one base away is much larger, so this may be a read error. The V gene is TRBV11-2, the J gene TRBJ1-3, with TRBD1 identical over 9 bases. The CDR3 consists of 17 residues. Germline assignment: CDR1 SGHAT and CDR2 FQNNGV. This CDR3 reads CTSSWDRDQPSGNTIYF. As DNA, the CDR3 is TGTACCAGCAGCTGGGACAGGGACCAACCCTCTGGAAACACCATATATTTT.

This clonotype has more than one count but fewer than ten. This chain's CDR3 is CASSELNGSGYTF. The DNA of the CDR3 is TGTGCCAGCAGTGAACTTAACGGGAGTGGCTACACCTTC. V and J are TRBV6-4 and TRBJ1-2, with unresolved D. Germline V gene sequence: CDR1 MRHNA, CDR2 SNTAGT. V dropped 3 bases and J dropped 7 bases, with 12 bases sitting between them. CDR3 length equals 13 residues.

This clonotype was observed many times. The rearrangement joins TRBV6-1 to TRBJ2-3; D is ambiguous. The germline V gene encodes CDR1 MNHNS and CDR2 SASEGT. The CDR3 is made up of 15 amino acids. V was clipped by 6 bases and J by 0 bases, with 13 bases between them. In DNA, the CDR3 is TGTGCCAGCAGAGGATCCAGGCTGAGCACAGATACGCAGTATTTT. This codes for CASRGSRLSTDTQYF.

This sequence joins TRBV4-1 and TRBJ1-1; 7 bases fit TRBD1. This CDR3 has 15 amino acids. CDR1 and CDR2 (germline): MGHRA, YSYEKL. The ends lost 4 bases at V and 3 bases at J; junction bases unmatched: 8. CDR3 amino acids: CASSPRQGLYTEAFF. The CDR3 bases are TGCGCCAGCAGCCCAAGACAGGGACTATACACTGAAGCTTTCTTT.

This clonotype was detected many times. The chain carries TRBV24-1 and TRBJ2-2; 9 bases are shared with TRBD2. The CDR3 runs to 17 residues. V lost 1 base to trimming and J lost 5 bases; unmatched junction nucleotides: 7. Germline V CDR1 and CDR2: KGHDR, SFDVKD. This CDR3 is CATSDFPRTSVTGELFF. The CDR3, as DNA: TGTGCCACCAGTGATTTCCCCCGGACTAGCGTAACCGGGGAGCTGTTTTTT.

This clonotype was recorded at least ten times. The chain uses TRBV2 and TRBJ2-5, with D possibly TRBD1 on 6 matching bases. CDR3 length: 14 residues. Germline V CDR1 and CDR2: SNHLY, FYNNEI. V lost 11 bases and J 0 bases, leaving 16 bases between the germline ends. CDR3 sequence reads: CACLLDRNQETQYF. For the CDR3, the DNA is TGTGCCTGCCTATTAGACAGGAACCAAGAGACCCAGTACTTC.

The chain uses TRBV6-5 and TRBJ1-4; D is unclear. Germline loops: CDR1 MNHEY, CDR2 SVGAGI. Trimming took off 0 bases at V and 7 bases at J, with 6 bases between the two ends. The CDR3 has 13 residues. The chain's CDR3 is CASSYSLGEKLFF. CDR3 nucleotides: TGTGCCAGCAGTTACTCTTTGGGTGAAAAACTGTTTTTT.

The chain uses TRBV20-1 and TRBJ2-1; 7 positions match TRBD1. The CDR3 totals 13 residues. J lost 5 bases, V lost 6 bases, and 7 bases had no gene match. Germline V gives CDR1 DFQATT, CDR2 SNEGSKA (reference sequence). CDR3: CSAPQTGNNEQFF. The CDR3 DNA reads TGCAGTGCCCCCCAGACAGGGAACAATGAGCAGTTCTTC.

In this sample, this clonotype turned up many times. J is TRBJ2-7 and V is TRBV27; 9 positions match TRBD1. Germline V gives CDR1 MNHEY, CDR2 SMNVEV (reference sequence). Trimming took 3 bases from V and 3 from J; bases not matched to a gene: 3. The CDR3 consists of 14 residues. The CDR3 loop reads CASSFGTGFYEQYF. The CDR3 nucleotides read TGTGCCAGCAGTTTCGGGACAGGGTTCTACGAGCAGTACTTC.

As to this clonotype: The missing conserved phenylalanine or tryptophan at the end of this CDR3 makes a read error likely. DNA of the CDR3: TGCGCCAGCAGCTTGGAGGCGGGGACGTCTGGAAACACCATATATTTG. Residues: CASSLEAGTSGNTIYL. The rearrangement joins TRBV5-1 to TRBJ1-3; D is perhaps TRBD1 (5 bases). V lost 0 bases to trimming and J lost 1 base, with 11 bases between them. Germline V CDR1 and CDR2: SGHRS, YFSETQ. The CDR3 length is 16 residues.

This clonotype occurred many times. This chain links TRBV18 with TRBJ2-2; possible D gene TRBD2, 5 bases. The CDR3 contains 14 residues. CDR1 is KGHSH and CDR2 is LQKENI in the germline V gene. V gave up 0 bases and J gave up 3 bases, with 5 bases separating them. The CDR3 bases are TGTGCCAGCTCACCACCGGAGGACACCGGGGAGCTGTTTTTT. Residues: CASSPPEDTGELFF.

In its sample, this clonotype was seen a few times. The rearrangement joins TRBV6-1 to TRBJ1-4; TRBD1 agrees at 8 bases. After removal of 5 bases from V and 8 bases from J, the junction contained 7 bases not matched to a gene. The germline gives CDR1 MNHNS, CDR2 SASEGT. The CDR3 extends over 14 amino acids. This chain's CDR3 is CASSPGGGEEKLFF. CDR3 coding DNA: TGTGCCAGCAGTCCAGGGGGCGGGGAAGAAAAACTGTTTTTT.

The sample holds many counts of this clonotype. Here the CDR3 reads CAWSTRRSHDRSYNEQFF. The CDR3 coding sequence is TGTGCCTGGAGTACTAGACGCAGCCATGACAGGTCCTACAATGAGCAGTTCTTC. The rearrangement uses TRBV30 and TRBJ2-1; a weak D match, TRBD1 (6 bases). V was trimmed by 2 bases and J by 1 base, leaving 21 bases between them. The CDR3 consists of 18 residues. Germline CDR1 GTSNPN, CDR2 SVGIG (reference sequence).

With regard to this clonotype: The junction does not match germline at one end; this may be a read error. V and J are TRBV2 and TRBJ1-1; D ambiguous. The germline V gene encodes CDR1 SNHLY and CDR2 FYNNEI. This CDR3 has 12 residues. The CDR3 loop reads CASSELYTEAFF. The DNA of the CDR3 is TGTGCCAGCAGTGAATTGTACACTGAAGCTTTCTTC.

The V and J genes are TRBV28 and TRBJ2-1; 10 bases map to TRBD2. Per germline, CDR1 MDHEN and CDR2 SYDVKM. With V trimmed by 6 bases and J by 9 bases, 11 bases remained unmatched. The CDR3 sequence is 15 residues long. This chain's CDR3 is CASRPGTSARSEQFF. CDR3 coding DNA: TGTGCCAGCAGACCCGGGACTAGCGCCCGCTCTGAGCAGTTCTTC. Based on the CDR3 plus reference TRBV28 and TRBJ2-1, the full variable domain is DVKVTQSSRYLVKRTGEKVFLECVQDMDHENMFWYRQDPGLGLRLIYFSYDVKMKEKGDIPEGYSVSREKKERFSLILESASTNQTSMYLCASRPGTSARSEQFFGPGTRLTVL.

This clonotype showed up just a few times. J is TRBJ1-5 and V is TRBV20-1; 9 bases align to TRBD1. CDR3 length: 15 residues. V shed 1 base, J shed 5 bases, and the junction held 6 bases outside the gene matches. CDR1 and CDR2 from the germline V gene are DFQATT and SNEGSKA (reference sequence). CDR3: CSARATDRGDQPQHF. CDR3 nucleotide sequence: TGCAGTGCTAGAGCCACGGACAGGGGAGATCAGCCCCAGCATTTT.

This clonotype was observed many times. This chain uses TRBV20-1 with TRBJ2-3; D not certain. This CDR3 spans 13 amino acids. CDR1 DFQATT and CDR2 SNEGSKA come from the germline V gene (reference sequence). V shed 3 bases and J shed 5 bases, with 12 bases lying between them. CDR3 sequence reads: CSASVGTQDTQYF. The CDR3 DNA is TGCAGTGCTAGTGTGGGCACACAAGATACGCAGTATTTT.